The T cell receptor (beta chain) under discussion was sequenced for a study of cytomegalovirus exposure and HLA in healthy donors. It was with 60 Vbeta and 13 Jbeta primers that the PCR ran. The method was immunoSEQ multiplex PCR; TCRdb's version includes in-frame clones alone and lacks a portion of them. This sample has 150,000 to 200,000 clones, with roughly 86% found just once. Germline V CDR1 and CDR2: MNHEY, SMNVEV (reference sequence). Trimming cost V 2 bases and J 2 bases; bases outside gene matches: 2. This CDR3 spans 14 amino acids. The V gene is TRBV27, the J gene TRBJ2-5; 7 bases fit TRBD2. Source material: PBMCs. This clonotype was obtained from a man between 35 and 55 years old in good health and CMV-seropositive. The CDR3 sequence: CASSLRGVQETQYF. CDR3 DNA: TGTGCCAGCAGTTTACGGGGGGTACAAGAGACCCAGTACTTC.